A single sample gave rise to the 25 T cell receptor beta chains below, sequenced in a study of T cell responses to AZD1222 COVID-19 vaccine. Profiled with immunoSEQ multiplex PCR; TCRdb holds only in-frame clones, not every one. The sample has over 150,000 clones, 88% seen once. Material: peripheral blood, obtained on day 0 of AZD1222 vaccination. These receptors all stem from an adult in good health.

The V call is TRBV6-6, the J call TRBJ2-7; possibly TRBD1 or TRBD2 for D (5 bases each). Germline CDR1 is MNHNY and CDR2 is SVGAGI (reference sequence). V was clipped by 4 bases and J by 3 bases, with 13 bases between them. This CDR3 has 14 amino acids. The CDR3 DNA reads as TGTGCCAGCAGTTCCACGGGACGCCGCTACGAGCAGTACTTC. This codes for CASSSTGRRYEQYF.

The genes are TRBV13 and TRBJ2-5, with 7 nucleotides matching TRBD1. Trimming took 0 bases from V and 2 from J; bases not matched to a gene: 15. Per germline, CDR1 PRHDT and CDR2 FYEKMQ (reference sequence). The CDR3 contains 19 residues. The CDR3 sequence is CASSLGETGNSWGQETQYF. The CDR3 DNA sequence: TGTGCCAGCAGCTTAGGTGAGACAGGGAATTCCTGGGGGCAAGAGACCCAGTACTTC.

The rearrangement links TRBV7-2 to TRBJ1-5; D is unclear. CDR1 SGHTA and CDR2 FQGNSA come from the germline V gene. This CDR3 has 13 residues. V was cut by 1 base and J by 7 bases, with 8 bases left in between. The CDR3 DNA follows: TGTGCCAGCAGCTTAGGGCGAGCCCAGCCCCAGCATTTT. Protein product: CASSLGRAQPQHF.

This clone was detected a few times. The V and J genes are TRBV7-9 and TRBJ1-6; TRBD1 is a possible D gene (6 bases). V was pared by 5 bases and J by 9 bases, with 26 bases between. This CDR3 region has 18 residues. Germline CDR1 reads SEHNR; CDR2 reads FQNEAQ (reference sequence). CDR3 region: CASSPSRVGQGYSSPLHF. For the CDR3, the DNA is TGTGCCAGCAGCCCTTCTAGGGTGGGGCAGGGGTATTCTTCACCCCTCCACTTT.

The gene calls are TRBV4-2 and TRBJ2-7, with D tentatively TRBD1 (6 bases). This CDR3 comprises 15 residues. V lost 1 base to trimming and J lost 0 bases, with 10 bases between them. CDR1 is LGHNA, CDR2 YNFKEQ, per germline. CDR3 loop: CASSQAQGSSYEQYF. In DNA form, the CDR3 reads TGTGCCAGCAGCCAAGCCCAGGGGAGCTCCTACGAGCAGTACTTC.

The chain employs TRBV7-9 and TRBJ1-2; the match to TRBD1 covers 8 bases. Germline assignment: CDR1 SEHNR and CDR2 FQNEAQ (reference sequence). Unmatched junction bases numbered 2, after V lost 3 bases and J lost 2 bases. The CDR3 contains 14 residues. The CDR3 coding sequence is TGTGCCAGCAGCTTGGGACAGGAAAACTATGGCTACACCTTC. It yields the protein CASSLGQENYGYTF.

A word on this clone: The junction and the germline gene differ at one end; a read error may be behind it. The gene calls are TRBV4-2 and TRBJ1-2, with TRBD1 as a possible D gene (5 bases). The CDR3 extends over 16 amino acids. CDR1 is LGHNA, CDR2 YNFKEQ, per germline. CDR3 sequence reads: CASRQAAGVANYGYTF. The CDR3 DNA reads TGTGCCAGCAGACAAGCCGCGGGGGTAGCTAACTATGGCTACACCTTC.

This rearrangement joins TRBV5-1 to TRBJ1-1, with D perhaps TRBD1 (5 bases). Trimming shortened V by 3 bases and J by 3 bases, and 12 bases separated the two germline ends. The germline V gene encodes CDR1 SGHRS and CDR2 YFSETQ. This CDR3 has 14 amino acids. The CDR3: CASSSGDGYTEAFF. The CDR3 nucleotides are TGCGCCAGCAGCTCGGGGGACGGATACACTGAAGCTTTCTTT.

This clone appeared once. The rearrangement links TRBV5-4 to TRBJ2-7; maybe TRBD2 (5 bases). V shed 4 bases and J shed 3 bases, with 11 bases lying between them. This CDR3 comprises 13 residues. Germline V CDR1 and CDR2: SGHNT, YYREEE (reference sequence). The CDR3 nucleotides are TGTGCCAGCAGCCGCGTCCGGGACTACGAGCAGTACTTC. Translation: CASSRVRDYEQYF.

The rearrangement links TRBV10-1 to TRBJ1-3, with D perhaps TRBD1 (5 bases). The length of the CDR3 is 16 residues. Looked up from germline, CDR1 is WNHNN and CDR2 is SYGVQD (reference sequence). The V end was cut by 6 bases, the J end by 0 bases, with 15 bases between. The CDR3 coding sequence is TGCGCCAGCAGAGGAGACCCAAGGGGCTCTGGAAACACCATATATTTT. It specifies CASRGDPRGSGNTIYF.

This chain links TRBV10-3 with TRBJ2-3; D remains unclear. Germline V CDR1 and CDR2: ENHRY, SYGVKD. This CDR3 comprises 14 residues. Trimming removed 3 bases from V and 0 bases from J, with 7 bases in between. The CDR3 nucleotides read TGTGCCATCAGTGAAGGGCAAAGCACAGATACGCAGTATTTT. Protein: CAISEGQSTDTQYF.

This clone has a single count. The chain joins TRBV3-1 (or the pseudogene TRBV3-2) to TRBJ1-2; a possible D gene is TRBD1 (5 bases). The ends were cut back, 3 bases at V and 5 bases at J, with 10 bases in the middle. Per germline, CDR1 LGHDT and CDR2 YNNKEL (reference sequence). The CDR3 is made up of 13 amino acids. As DNA, the CDR3 is TGTGCCAGCAGCCAGGGGGGAGGGTATGGCTACACCTTC. It codes for CASSQGGGYGYTF.

The CDR3 here is CASSLAGGLLNYGYTF. CDR3 bases: TGTGCCAGCAGCTTAGCGGGGGGGCTGTTGAACTATGGCTACACCTTC. V is TRBV7-2 and J is TRBJ1-2; D might be TRBD1 (6 bases). V was trimmed by 0 bases and J by 2 bases, leaving 13 bases between them. CDR1 is SGHTA, CDR2 FQGNSA, per germline. The CDR3 covers 16 residues.

This rearrangement joins TRBV3-1 (or the pseudogene TRBV3-2) to TRBJ1-5; the D is unclear. Per the germline V gene, CDR1 is LGHDT and CDR2 is YNNKEL (reference sequence). Trimming cost V 1 base and J 0 bases, with 4 bases left between them. The CDR3 extends over 14 amino acids. CDR3 region: CASSQGPSNQPQHF. CDR3 in DNA: TGTGCCAGCAGCCAAGGTCCTAGCAATCAGCCCCAGCATTTT.

The chain has TRBV12-3 or TRBV12-4 and TRBJ1-1, with TRBD1 as a possible D gene (5 bases). The V and J ends lost 7 bases and 7 bases respectively, with 16 bases between them. The CDR3 is 13 residues long. CDR3 amino acids: CASKSDWGIEAFF. In DNA, the CDR3 is TGTGCCAGCAAATCGGATTGGGGGATTGAAGCTTTCTTT.

The chain joins TRBV5-1 to TRBJ2-7; 11 bases align to TRBD2. V trimming: 0 bases; J trimming: 3 bases; junction bases outside the gene matches: 2. The CDR3 contains 15 residues. Germline V CDR1 and CDR2: SGHRS, YFSETQ. CDR3: CASSLASGGRYEQYF. Written as DNA, the CDR3 is TGCGCCAGCAGCTTGGCTAGCGGGGGGCGCTACGAGCAGTACTTC.

The genes are TRBV9 and TRBJ2-1; unclear D gene. V was clipped by 0 bases and J by 5 bases, with 6 bases between them. CDR3 length: 13 amino acids. Germline-derived CDR1 and CDR2 are SGDLS and YYNGEE. The chain's CDR3 is CASSVAHNNEQFF. The CDR3 DNA reads TGTGCCAGCAGCGTAGCGCACAACAATGAGCAGTTCTTC.

This clone was seen only once. This chain connects TRBV9 to TRBJ1-4; D possibly corresponds to TRBD1 (6 bases). The ends were cut back, 1 base at V and 4 bases at J, with 11 bases in the middle. Germline V gives CDR1 SGDLS, CDR2 YYNGEE. The length of the CDR3 is 15 residues. CDR3 in DNA: TGTGCCAGCAGCGTACAGGGGAACTTTAATGAAAAACTGTTTTTT. It is translated as CASSVQGNFNEKLFF.

The rearrangement uses TRBV6-5 and TRBJ1-2, with D possibly TRBD1 on 5 matching bases. Trimming shortened V by 0 bases and J by 5 bases, and 13 bases separated the two germline ends. Germline assignment: CDR1 MNHEY and CDR2 SVGAGI. The CDR3 length is 15 residues. The CDR3 sequence is CASSYSSGGKYGYTF. In DNA, the CDR3 is TGTGCCAGCAGTTACTCGAGTGGGGGGAAGTATGGCTACACCTTC.

The chain links TRBV7-2 to TRBJ1-3; D uncertain. V dropped 5 bases and J dropped 0 bases, with 8 bases sitting between them. Germline CDR1 and CDR2: SGHTA and FQGNSA. The CDR3 is 14 residues long. The CDR3 is CASSLRSSGNTIYF. The CDR3, as DNA: TGTGCCAGCAGCCTCCGCAGCTCTGGAAACACCATATATTTT.

This sequence joins TRBV20-1 and TRBJ2-7, with a weak D call TRBD1 (6 bases). The V and J ends lost 6 bases and 2 bases respectively, with 11 bases between them. The CDR3 has 12 residues. Germline V gene data show CDR1 as DFQATT and CDR2 as SNEGSKA (reference sequence). The CDR3 is CSASRDTYEQYF. For the CDR3, the DNA is TGCAGTGCCAGTCGGGACACCTACGAGCAGTACTTC.

The CDR3 DNA follows: TGTGCCAGCAGCTTCAGAGGGCAGCCCCAGCATTTT. This codes for CASSFRGQPQHF. The V gene is TRBV27, the J gene TRBJ1-5, with unresolved D. Germline CDR1 and CDR2: MNHEY and SMNVEV (reference sequence). The CDR3 length is 12 residues. Trimming pared 6 bases from V and 7 bases from J, leaving 10 bases between.

This chain connects TRBV3-1 (or the pseudogene TRBV3-2) to TRBJ2-7, with D maybe TRBD2 (5 bases). Germline assignment: CDR1 LGHDT and CDR2 YNNKEL (reference sequence). CDR3 length: 14 amino acids. V was trimmed by 7 bases and J by 9 bases, leaving 22 bases between them. The CDR3 nucleotides are TGTGCCAGCACCCCTGACCGAGGGATGATCGGGCAGTACTTC. It is translated as CASTPDRGMIGQYF.

Here the CDR3 DNA reads TGTGCCAGCAGCTTAGTCGCCGGGGAGGGGACCCAGTACTTC. This gives the protein CASSLVAGEGTQYF. The chain recombines TRBV7-2 with TRBJ2-5; 7 bases align to TRBD2. The CDR3 loop spans 14 amino acids. With 1 base clipped from V and 7 bases from J, the junction kept 6 bases outside the gene matches. CDR1 is SGHTA and CDR2 is FQGNSA in the germline V gene. Combining the CDR3 with reference TRBV7-2 and TRBJ2-5 gives the whole variable domain GAGVSQSPSNKVTEKGKDVELRCDPISGHTALYWYRQSLGQGLEFLIYFQGNSAPDKSGLPSDRFSAERTGGSVSTLTIQRTQQEDSAVYLCASSLVAGEGTQYFGPGTRLLVL.

The DNA for the CDR3 is TGTGCCAGCAGTTATGGGACCTTCCAAGAGACCCAGTACTTC. Its translation: CASSYGTFQETQYF. The chain couples TRBV6-5 to TRBJ2-5; either TRBD1 or TRBD2 may supply D (5 bases each). Trimming stripped 3 bases from V and 1 base from J, with 9 bases between. From germline, CDR1 is MNHEY and CDR2 SVGAGI. The CDR3 spans 14 residues.